A selection of T cell receptor beta chains follows, all from one sample in a study of CD8 T cell repertoires and HIV-1 epitope variants. Sequencing was performed with immunoSEQ multiplex PCR; in TCRdb, only in-frame clones are kept and a portion is missing. Here the sample spans approximately 1,800 clones, approximately 69% being singletons. For these TCRs, the target antigens are not known. Sequenced input: cultured CD8+ T cells derived from PBMCs. The source of these receptors is a male donor with HIV. Each CDR3 is given with its conserved first and last residue. Each record gives: D gene, V gene, J gene, clone size, CDR3 DNA, CDR3 protein. D genes are given only for firm matches. Rows may omit the clone size; those that give it use once, few, many or a size class.

D: -; V: TRBV9; J: TRBJ1-5; size: few; DNA: TGTGCCAGCTCCCTGGGGGGGAGTCAGCCCCAGCATTTT; CDR3: CASSLGGSQPQHF
D: TRBD1; V: TRBV29-1; J: TRBJ2-5; size: -; DNA: TGCAGCGGCCGGGGGACAGGCGGGTTAGAGACCCAGTACTTC; CDR3: CSGRGTGGLETQYF
D: -; V: TRBV7-9; J: TRBJ2-5; size: -; DNA: TGTGCCAGCAGCTCCCTGAGGGGACCTACATACCAAGAGACCCAGTACTTC; CDR3: CASSSLRGPTYQETQYF
D: TRBD2; V: TRBV4-3; J: TRBJ2-3; size: -; DNA: TGCGCCAGCAGCCAGAGACTAGCGGGGGACACAGATACGCAGTATTTT; CDR3: CASSQRLAGDTDTQYF
D: -; V: TRBV5-4; J: TRBJ2-1; size: few; DNA: TGTGCCAGCAGCTTGGGCAGGGTAAATGAGCAGTTCTTC; CDR3: CASSLGRVNEQFF
D: -; V: TRBV7-2; J: TRBJ2-1; size: once; DNA: TGTGCCAGCAGCTTAGTTTTCAATGAGCAGTTCTTC; CDR3: CASSLVFNEQFF
D: -; V: TRBV2; J: TRBJ2-6; size: few; DNA: TGTGCCAGCACCCCCTTCGACTCTGGGGCCAACGTCCTGACTTTC; CDR3: CASTPFDSGANVLTF
D: -; V: TRBV18; J: TRBJ2-2; size: -; DNA: TGTGCCAGCTCGCCAAGAAGGCTGGAGAACACCGGGGAGCTGTTTTTT; CDR3: CASSPRRLENTGELFF
D: -; V: TRBV5-4; J: TRBJ2-2; size: -; DNA: TGTGCCAGCAGCTTGGTCGACACCGGGGAGCTGTTTTTT; CDR3: CASSLVDTGELFF
D: -; V: TRBV21-1; J: TRBJ1-1; size: -; DNA: TGTGCCAGCAGTAGAGGCACTGAAGCTTTCTTT; CDR3: CASSRGTEAFF
D: TRBD2; V: TRBV10-3; J: TRBJ2-2; size: -; DNA: TGTGCCATCAGTGGAGTACTAGCGAGCACCGGGGAGCTGTTTTTT; CDR3: CAISGVLASTGELFF
D: -; V: TRBV29-1; J: TRBJ1-3; size: -; DNA: TGCAGCGTTGAGGCGGGAAACACCATATATTTT; CDR3: CSVEAGNTIYF
D: -; V: TRBV5-1; J: TRBJ2-7; size: -; DNA: TGCGCCAGCGAAGGGGATTCCTACGAGCAGTACTTC; CDR3: CASEGDSYEQYF
D: TRBD1; V: TRBV28; J: TRBJ1-1; size: hyperexpanded; DNA: TGTGCCAGCAGTTCCCCCGGGACAGGGGTGATTTCCACTGAAGCTTTCTTT; CDR3: CASSSPGTGVISTEAFF
D: -; V: TRBV4-2; J: TRBJ1-2; size: few; DNA: TGTGCCAGCAGCCAAGAGGCAGGCATGACCCCAAACTATGGCTACACCTTC; CDR3: CASSQEAGMTPNYGYTF
D: -; V: TRBV4-3; J: TRBJ2-7; size: -; DNA: TGCGCCAGCAGCCAATTTGCAGAGTACGAGCAGTACTTC; CDR3: CASSQFAEYEQYF
D: -; V: TRBV7-9; J: TRBJ2-1; size: few; DNA: TGTGCCAGCAGCTTATCCAACCCGCGTCAGGAGCAGTTCTTC; CDR3: CASSLSNPRQEQFF
D: -; V: TRBV28; J: TRBJ1-3; size: -; DNA: TGTGCCAGCAGTTTGGTCAGCTCTGGAAACACCATATATTTT; CDR3: CASSLVSSGNTIYF
D: TRBD1; V: TRBV7-3; J: TRBJ2-1; size: once; DNA: TGTGCCAGCAGCGCAGGGGGCAGCTCCTACAATGAGCAGTTCTTC; CDR3: CASSAGGSSYNEQFF
D: TRBD1; V: TRBV29-1; J: TRBJ2-1; size: -; DNA: TGCAGCGTCATGGGAGGGACAGGGGAGAATGAGCAGTTCTTC; CDR3: CSVMGGTGENEQFF
D: TRBD1; V: TRBV11-2; J: TRBJ2-1; size: -; DNA: TGTGCCAGCAGCTTAGTCAGGGGGATTTTAAATGAGCAGTTCTTC; CDR3: CASSLVRGILNEQFF
D: -; V: TRBV27; J: TRBJ1-1; size: few; DNA: TGTGCCAGCCGCGGGGGGTGGGGCACTGAAGCTTTCTTT; CDR3: CASRGGWGTEAFF
D: -; V: TRBV6-1; J: TRBJ1-1; size: once; DNA: TGTGCCAGCAGTTCCATGGGGACCGGGAGCACTGAAGCTTTCTTT; CDR3: CASSSMGTGSTEAFF
D: -; V: TRBV7-2; J: TRBJ2-5; size: -; DNA: TGTGCCAGCAGGCCACCGGACCGTGGAGGGGAGACCCAGTACTTC; CDR3: CASRPPDRGGETQYF
D: TRBD2; V: TRBV19; J: TRBJ2-7; size: -; DNA: TGTGCCAGTAGTATCGACTTAACTAGCGGGGTATACGAGCAGTACTTC; CDR3: CASSIDLTSGVYEQYF
D: -; V: TRBV7-3; J: TRBJ2-5; size: -; DNA: TGTGCCAGCAGCTCTCAGGGGAGTGTGGGAGAGACCCAGTACTTC; CDR3: CASSSQGSVGETQYF
D: -; V: TRBV10-3; J: TRBJ2-6; size: large; DNA: TGTGCCATCAGTGAGTCTCTGGGGGTATCTGGGGCCAACGTCCTGACTTTC; CDR3: CAISESLGVSGANVLTF
D: -; V: TRBV5-1; J: TRBJ2-1; size: -; DNA: TGCGCCAGCAGCTTGGAAGGAGAGACCTACAATGAGCAGTTCTTC; CDR3: CASSLEGETYNEQFF
D: -; V: TRBV5-5; J: TRBJ2-6; size: -; DNA: TGTGCCAGCAGCTTGCGGGGGGCAGTCTCTGGGGCCAACGTCCTGACTTTC; CDR3: CASSLRGAVSGANVLTF
D: -; V: TRBV7-6; J: TRBJ2-7; size: few; DNA: TGTGCCAGCAGCTTACTGGACGGATCCTACGAGCAGTACTTC; CDR3: CASSLLDGSYEQYF
D: TRBD1; V: TRBV27; J: TRBJ2-7; size: -; DNA: TGTGCCAGCAGTTGGACAGGGGGGTCCTACGAGCAGTACTTC; CDR3: CASSWTGGSYEQYF
D: -; V: TRBV30; J: TRBJ1-1; size: once; DNA: TGTGCCTGGAGTGTAGAGGGAAACACTGAAGCTTTCTTT; CDR3: CAWSVEGNTEAFF
D: -; V: TRBV5-6; J: TRBJ2-7; size: -; DNA: TGTGCCAGCAGCCACACAGTGGGGCAGTTAACCTACGAGCAGTACTTC; CDR3: CASSHTVGQLTYEQYF
D: -; V: TRBV2; J: TRBJ2-1; size: -; DNA: -; CDR3: CASSTGQYFGNEQFF
D: -; V: TRBV11-2; J: TRBJ2-2; size: -; DNA: TGTGCCAGCAGCCCCTTTGGTGGGGAGCTGTTTTTT; CDR3: CASSPFGGELFF
D: -; V: TRBV6-6; J: TRBJ2-1; size: -; DNA: TGTGCCAGCAGGCAAAGCGGAACTTACAATGAGCAGTTCTTC; CDR3: CASRQSGTYNEQFF
D: -; V: TRBV5-1; J: TRBJ2-5; size: -; DNA: TGCGCCAGCAGCTTGGAGGGGCAGGGGACCCAGTACTTC; CDR3: CASSLEGQGTQYF
D: -; V: TRBV25-1; J: TRBJ1-5; size: -; DNA: TGTGCCAGCAGTGAAATGGGTCAGCCCCAGCATTTT; CDR3: CASSEMGQPQHF
D: TRBD1; V: TRBV6-6; J: TRBJ1-5; size: -; DNA: TGTGCCAGCAGTTACTCGCGACAGGGTAATGAGCCCCAGCATTTT; CDR3: CASSYSRQGNEPQHF
D: -; V: TRBV6-6; J: TRBJ2-7; size: -; DNA: TGTGCCAGCAGTTACTCGCCAGGGTTAGACTACGAGCAGTACTTC; CDR3: CASSYSPGLDYEQYF